The 16 T cell receptor beta chains presented below share a single source sample, sequenced in a study of CXCR3-negative and CXCR3-positive naive CD8 T cells (dated by TCRdb to between 2018 and 2020). The antigens for these receptors are not known. Broad study findings and their caveats: TRB CDR3s from CXCR3-positive naive cells showed higher hydrophobicity (lower Kidera factor 4), lower energy, and higher strength and volume indices than CXCR3-negative naive cells.

The sequencing machine was a NextSeq 550. The Human TCR Profiling Kit (MiLaboratory) was used to make UMI-labeled 5' RACE TRB cDNA libraries. Based on TCRdb reprocessing of the reads, there is one entry per CDR3 protein sequence, and DNA is missing. For this sample, the table gives some 150,000 distinct CDR3 sequences. The top ten clonotypes cover about 0.3% of the sample. Sequencing input: naive CXCR3+ CD8+ T cells from blood. What this sample's cell subset or site label stands for: CD45RO-CCR7+CD27+CD95- naive CD8+ T cells expressing CXCR3 (TNR3+). These receptors all stem from a human donor in good health. Some clones in this sample may be carry-over from other donors' samples.

The chain joins TRBV10-3 to TRBJ1-1; TCRdb's D call, TRBD1, is unchecked because there is no DNA. Germline-derived CDR1 and CDR2 are ENHRY and SYGVKD. The length of the CDR3 is 14 residues. The CDR3 protein is CASTTGIGNTEAFF.

This CDR3 is CASRDLLPGQGVNEQYF. V and J are TRBV2 and TRBJ2-7; lacking DNA, the TRBD1 call made by TCRdb goes unchecked. This CDR3 contains 17 residues. Germline V gives CDR1 SNHLY, CDR2 FYNNEI.

The chain uses TRBV4-3 and TRBJ2-7. The CDR3 consists of 13 residues. The germline CDR1 and CDR2 sequences are LGHNA and YSLEER. This CDR3 reads CASSVLETGEQYF.

The V and J genes are TRBV7-9 and TRBJ2-1; without DNA, the TCRdb call of TRBD2 cannot be checked. Germline CDR1 and CDR2: SEHNR and FQNEAQ (reference sequence). CDR3 size: 14 residues. This CDR3 is CASTGGREYNEQFF. The full variable domain, with the rest looked up from reference TRBV7-9 and TRBJ2-1, is DTGVSQNPRHKITKRGQNVTFRCDPISEHNRLYWYRQTLGQGPEFLTYFQNEAQLEKSRLLSDRFSAERPKGSFSTLEIQRTEQGDSAMYLCASTGGREYNEQFFGPGTRLTVL.

This sequence joins TRBV25-1 and TRBJ1-3; TCRdb's D gene call, TRBD1, goes unchecked for lack of DNA. CDR3 size: 17 residues. Germline CDR1 is MGHDK and CDR2 is SYGVNS. The CDR3 is CASSEENRGETGNTIYF.

This rearrangement joins TRBV29-1 to TRBJ2-7; TCRdb's D call, TRBD2, is unchecked because there is no DNA. The CDR3 totals 14 residues. CDR1 and CDR2 (germline): SQVTM, ANQGSEA. The CDR3 sequence is CSVETSGESYEQYF.

V and J are TRBV2 and TRBJ2-1; TCRdb picks TRBD2, but there is no DNA to check that call. Germline loops: CDR1 SNHLY, CDR2 FYNNEI. The CDR3 covers 15 residues. CDR3 sequence reads: CASRATSGSYNEQFF. Using reference TRBV2 and TRBJ2-1 for the parts outside the CDR3, the full variable domain is EPEVTQTPSHQVTQMGQEVILRCVPISNHLYFYWYRQILGQKVEFLVSFYNNEISEKSEIFDDQFSVERPDGSNFTLKIRSTKLEDSAMYFCASRATSGSYNEQFFGPGTRLTVL.

V and J are TRBV29-1 and TRBJ2-1. This CDR3 contains 14 residues. CDR1 and CDR2 from the germline V gene are SQVTM and ANQGSEA. The CDR3 loop reads CSVEDLQSSNEQFF.

This chain connects TRBV27 to TRBJ2-7; TCRdb picks TRBD2, but there is no DNA to check that call. The CDR3 runs to 13 residues. Per germline, CDR1 MNHEY and CDR2 SMNVEV (reference sequence). Here the CDR3 reads CAHNQDGLYEQYF.

This chain joins TRBV7-9 and TRBJ2-2; TCRdb reports TRBD1, a call that lacks DNA to check it against. Germline V gene sequence: CDR1 SEHNR, CDR2 FQNEAQ (reference sequence). The CDR3 runs to 16 residues. The CDR3 is CASSLQGQMNTGELFF.

The V gene is TRBV6-2 or TRBV6-3, the J gene TRBJ2-2; without DNA, the TCRdb call of TRBD1 cannot be checked. Per germline, CDR1 MNHEY and CDR2 SVGEGT. CDR3 size: 15 residues. CDR3 in amino acids: CASSWTGFLTGELFF.

This chain joins TRBV5-1 and TRBJ2-2; without DNA, the TCRdb call of TRBD1 cannot be checked. CDR3 length: 16 residues. Germline V lookup: CDR1 SGHRS, CDR2 YFSETQ. CDR3 in amino acids: CASSPPDRGYTGELFF.

V usage is TRBV7-3 and J usage is TRBJ2-1. From germline, CDR1 is SGHTA and CDR2 FQGTGA. The CDR3 consists of 15 residues. CDR3: CASSLGLSSYNEQFF. Full variable domain (outside the CDR3, taken from reference TRBV7-3 and TRBJ2-1): GAGVSQTPSNKVTEKGKYVELRCDPISGHTALYWYRQSLGQGPEFLIYFQGTGAADDSGLPNDRFFAVRPEGSVSTLKIQRTERGDSAVYLCASSLGLSSYNEQFFGPGTRLTVL.

The chain recombines TRBV4-3 with TRBJ2-7; checking the TCRdb D call of TRBD2 is not possible without DNA. CDR1 is LGHNA, CDR2 YSLEER, per germline. CDR3 length equals 14 residues. The CDR3 sequence is CASSPQRGSYEQYF.

This chain links TRBV7-9 with TRBJ2-7. This CDR3 contains 11 residues. Germline V gives CDR1 SEHNR, CDR2 FQNEAQ (reference sequence). The CDR3 sequence: CASSQINEQYF.

This rearrangement joins TRBV24-1 to TRBJ2-5. CDR1 is KGHDR and CDR2 is SFDVKD in the germline V gene. This CDR3 has 13 amino acids. CDR3 residues: CATSDPDRETQYF.